The 26 T cell receptor beta chains given below trace back to one sample, sequenced in a study of CD8 T cells in ankylosing spondylitis. One entry per CDR3 protein results from TCRdb running MiXCR on the 5' RACE reads. The table shows some 37,000 distinct CDR3 sequences, with 4.5% to 6% occurring only once. The sequencing sample was made of blood, either unsorted or a sorted T cell fraction (not recorded which). These receptors all stem from a male donor with ankylosing spondylitis or in good health (not recorded which).

This clonotype was counted many times. The chain couples TRBV5-1 to TRBJ1-1; the D is unclear. This CDR3 has 15 amino acids. Germline CDR1 is SGHRS and CDR2 is YFSETQ. Trimming took off 0 bases at V and 2 bases at J, with 11 bases between the two ends. This chain's CDR3 is CASSLVLQENTEAFF. DNA for the CDR3: TGCGCCAGCAGCTTGGTACTCCAGGAAAACACTGAAGCTTTCTTT.

A remark on this clonotype: This may come from a read error, since a much larger clone is one base off. The rearrangement links TRBV9 to TRBJ2-1, with D tentatively TRBD2 (6 bases). Trimming removed 7 bases at V and 8 bases at J, with 19 bases between. The CDR3 is made up of 14 amino acids. Per germline, CDR1 SGDLS and CDR2 YYNGEE. The CDR3 nucleotides are TGTGCCAGCGGCACCCTAAGCCGGGACTATGAGCAGTTCTTC. As protein: CASGTLSRDYEQFF.

This clonotype was seen at least ten times. This sequence joins TRBV10-3 and TRBJ1-1; maybe TRBD1 (5 bases). This CDR3 is 14 amino acids long. The ends were cut back, 6 bases at V and 0 bases at J, with 11 bases in the middle. In germline, CDR1 is ENHRY, CDR2 SYGVKD. Here the CDR3 DNA reads TGTGCCATCAGGAAACAGGCCCTGAACACTGAAGCTTTCTTT. This gives the protein CAIRKQALNTEAFF.

This clonotype is medium-sized in the sample. This sequence joins TRBV9 and TRBJ2-7, with D perhaps matching TRBD2 (6 bases). Germline V gene lookup returns CDR1 SGDLS and CDR2 YYNGEE. This CDR3 is built from 14 residues. Trimming cost V 4 bases and J 3 bases, with 14 bases left between them. CDR3 bases: TGTGCCAGCAGCCCCGGGAGCCCCGGCTACGAGCAGTACTTC. Amino acids: CASSPGSPGYEQYF. The full variable domain, in which reference TRBV9 and TRBJ2-7 provide the parts outside the CDR3, is DSGVTQTPKHLITATGQRVTLRCSPRSGDLSVYWYQQSLDQGLQFLIQYYNGEERAKGNILERFSAQQFPDLHSELNLSSLELGDSALYFCASSPGSPGYEQYFGPGTRLTVT.

This clonotype was observed at least ten times. The genes are TRBV7-3 and TRBJ2-2, with D possibly called TRBD1 or TRBD2 (5 bases each). Looked up from germline, CDR1 is SGHTA and CDR2 is FQGTGA. This CDR3 contains 16 residues. Trimming cost V 2 bases and J 1 base, with 11 bases left between them. CDR3 in amino acids: CASSLLGDRNTGELFF. The CDR3 DNA follows: TGTGCCAGCAGCTTATTAGGGGACCGGAACACCGGGGAGCTGTTTTTT.

Many counts were recorded for this clonotype. The chain couples TRBV5-5 to TRBJ1-4; 8 bases fit TRBD1. Germline-derived CDR1 and CDR2 are SGHKS and YYEKEE (reference sequence). Unmatched junction bases numbered 4, after V lost 3 bases and J lost 3 bases. The CDR3 has 15 amino acids. DNA of the CDR3: TGTGCCAGCAGCTCGCAGGGGGCGGCTAATGAAAAACTGTTTTTT. Its protein is CASSSQGAANEKLFF.

There are many counts of this clonotype. The V and J genes are TRBV5-1 and TRBJ2-3; no clear D gene. The CDR3 covers 13 residues. V lost 2 bases and J lost 7, with 11 bases in between. Per the germline V gene, CDR1 is SGHRS and CDR2 is YFSETQ. The CDR3 DNA reads TGCGCCAGCAGCTTAGTGGACGGATATACGCAGTATTTT. The encoded protein is CASSLVDGYTQYF.

This clonotype was seen ten or more times. The CDR3 DNA reads TGTGCCAGTACGGGACTAGCGGGGGGTAATGAGCAGTTCTTC. This codes for CASTGLAGGNEQFF. The chain uses TRBV19 and TRBJ2-1; TRBD2 matches at 15 bases. The CDR3 totals 14 residues. V was clipped by 7 bases and J by 7 bases; unmatched bases: 2. CDR1 is LNHDA and CDR2 is SQIVND in the germline V gene (reference sequence).

In its sample, this clonotype was seen many times. The V gene is TRBV20-1, the J gene TRBJ2-2; D remains unclear. V shed 4 bases and J shed 2 bases, with 8 bases lying between them. Germline CDR1 DFQATT, CDR2 SNEGSKA (reference sequence). The CDR3 contains 13 residues. CDR3 region: CSAKRSNTGELFF. CDR3 DNA sequence: TGCAGTGCTAAGAGGTCAAACACCGGGGAGCTGTTTTTT.

This clonotype was seen repeatedly, ten times or more. This chain links TRBV5-1 with TRBJ2-7, with TRBD1 matching over 9 bases. With V trimmed by 4 bases and J by 4 bases, 9 bases remained unmatched. Germline CDR1 is SGHRS and CDR2 is YFSETQ. The CDR3 is made up of 15 amino acids. In DNA form, the CDR3 reads TGCGCCAGCAGCCAACTAGGGACAGGGACATACGAGCAGTACTTC. Protein: CASSQLGTGTYEQYF.

Sample share makes this clonotype medium-sized (0.01 to 0.1%). The chain carries TRBV5-1 and TRBJ2-2; TRBD1 matches 7 bases. This CDR3 comprises 14 residues. Germline lookup yields CDR1 SGHRS and CDR2 YFSETQ. V lost 1 base to trimming and J lost 4 bases; unmatched junction nucleotides: 1. In DNA form, the CDR3 reads TGCGCCAGCAGCTTGTCAGGGGGCACCGGGGAGCTGTTTTTT. It codes for CASSLSGGTGELFF.

This clonotype was seen ten or more times. J is TRBJ1-6 and V is TRBV2; 7 bases agree with TRBD1. Looked up from germline, CDR1 is SNHLY and CDR2 is FYNNEI. With V trimmed by 4 bases and J by 8 bases, 5 bases remained unmatched. The CDR3 sequence is 14 residues long. In nucleotides, the CDR3 is TGTGCCAGCAGTGTGCAGGGGGAAGATTCACCCCTCCACTTT. As protein: CASSVQGEDSPLHF.

This clonotype was seen ten or more times. This chain links TRBV20-1 with TRBJ2-7; D gene ambiguous. V was cut by 0 bases and J by 6 bases, with 9 bases left in between. Germline V gene lookup returns CDR1 DFQATT and CDR2 SNEGSKA (reference sequence). The CDR3 is made up of 12 amino acids. CDR3: CSARDTVREQYF. DNA of the CDR3: TGCAGTGCTAGAGATACGGTTCGCGAGCAGTACTTC.

This clonotype was observed many times. DNA of the CDR3: TGTGCCAGCCAGACAGGGGGCGAGTTTGAAGCTTTCTTT. It specifies CASQTGGEFEAFF. The chain links TRBV6-1 to TRBJ1-1; TRBD1 matches 10 bases. From germline, CDR1 is MNHNS and CDR2 SASEGT. The CDR3 has 13 amino acids. The V segment lost 8 bases and the J segment 7 bases; nucleotides outside the gene matches: 7.

This clonotype was recorded many times. The V and J genes are TRBV9 and TRBJ1-1; perhaps TRBD1 as D (5 bases). V was shortened by 3 bases and J by 7 bases, with 19 bases between the two germline ends. The germline CDR1 and CDR2 sequences are SGDLS and YYNGEE. The CDR3 length is 15 residues. CDR3 coding DNA: TGTGCCAGCAGCGCTGGAGGGGAGACAGTGGGTGAAGCTTTCTTT. Its translation is CASSAGGETVGEAFF.

This clonotype was seen repeatedly, ten times or more. CDR3 in amino acids: CSARDVLSRSPGELFF. As DNA, the CDR3 is TGCAGTGCTAGAGATGTCCTTTCCCGGTCCCCCGGGGAGCTGTTTTTT. This chain links TRBV20-1 with TRBJ2-2; D unresolved. The V and J ends lost 0 bases and 6 bases respectively, with 17 bases between them. CDR3 length: 16 residues. Per the germline V gene, CDR1 is DFQATT and CDR2 is SNEGSKA (reference sequence).

This clonotype turned up a few times. This could be a read error, since a much larger clone is one nucleotide away. This chain joins TRBV7-3 and TRBJ2-2; the D gene is possibly TRBD2 (6 bases). CDR3 length equals 15 residues. Germline V lookup: CDR1 SGHTA, CDR2 FQGTGA. The CDR3 sequence is CASSLSVAGTGEPFF. The CDR3, as DNA: TGTGCCAGCAGCTTAAGTGTGGCGGGAACCGGGGAGCCGTTTTTT.

This clonotype was observed many times. The rearrangement links TRBV5-1 to TRBJ2-7; tentative D call: TRBD1 (5 bases). The CDR3 extends over 13 amino acids. Germline CDR1 and CDR2: SGHRS and YFSETQ. V was trimmed by 4 bases and J by 6 bases, leaving 14 bases between them. The CDR3 here is CASSPQGPGEQYF. The DNA of the CDR3 is TGCGCCAGCAGCCCCCAGGGTCCGGGCGAGCAGTACTTC. The variable domain in full, with the rest retrieved from reference TRBV5-1 and TRBJ2-7, is KAGVTQTPRYLIKTRGQQVTLSCSPISGHRSVSWYQQTPGQGLQFLFEYFSETQRNKGNFPGRFSGRQFSNSRSEMNVSTLELGDSALYLCASSPQGPGEQYFGPGTRLTVT.

This clonotype was seen at least ten times. This rearrangement joins TRBV4-3 to TRBJ2-6, with D perhaps matching TRBD2 (6 bases). Per germline, CDR1 LGHNA and CDR2 YSLEER. This CDR3 comprises 16 residues. V shed 3 bases and J shed 1 base, with 10 bases lying between them. The CDR3 is CASSQFGGSGANVLTF. In DNA form, the CDR3 reads TGCGCCAGCAGCCAGTTTGGGGGGTCTGGGGCCAACGTCCTGACTTTC.

This clonotype has ten or more counts. V usage is TRBV2 and J usage is TRBJ1-5; D gene ambiguous. The CDR3 spans 17 residues. V was pared by 4 bases and J by 3 bases, with 19 bases between. In germline, CDR1 is SNHLY, CDR2 FYNNEI. CDR3 in DNA: TGTGCCAGCAGTGTGTACGCTCGAGCCGAACACAATCAGCCCCAGCATTTT. Translation gives CASSVYARAEHNQPQHF.

This clonotype was observed many times. The chain employs TRBV7-2 and TRBJ2-3; D is uncertain. V lost 6 bases and J 5 bases, leaving 6 bases between the germline ends. Germline V gene sequence: CDR1 SGHTA, CDR2 FQGNSA. The CDR3 is 11 residues long. CDR3 loop: CASRRRDTQYF. CDR3 sequence (DNA): TGTGCCAGCAGACGAAGAGATACGCAGTATTTT.

This clonotype has ten or more counts. The rearrangement links TRBV5-1 to TRBJ2-1; weak D call: TRBD1 (5 bases). CDR3 length: 14 residues. CDR1 is SGHRS and CDR2 is YFSETQ in the germline V gene. With 4 bases removed from V and 5 bases from J, the gap between germline ends came to 13 bases. CDR3 region: CASSRTGQDNEQFF. The CDR3 DNA is TGCGCCAGCAGCCGAACCGGACAAGACAATGAGCAGTTCTTC.

By sample share, this clonotype is medium-sized. This CDR3 reads CSARDIGRTEAFF. Here the CDR3 DNA reads TGCAGTGCTAGAGATATTGGGAGAACTGAAGCTTTCTTT. The gene calls are TRBV20-1 and TRBJ1-1; D remains unclear. Trimming pared 0 bases from V and 5 bases from J, leaving 10 bases between. The CDR3 runs 13 residues. Germline lookup yields CDR1 DFQATT and CDR2 SNEGSKA (reference sequence).

This clonotype came up many times. This rearrangement joins TRBV6-5 to TRBJ2-3; D is undetermined. This CDR3 has 14 amino acids. V was cut by 1 base and J by 6 bases, with 11 bases left in between. Germline CDR1 is MNHEY and CDR2 is SVGAGI. CDR3: CASSYLRPGDTQYF. In DNA form, the CDR3 reads TGTGCCAGCAGTTACTTAAGACCCGGGGATACGCAGTATTTT.

This clonotype has a count of ten or more. The V call is TRBV20-1, the J call TRBJ2-3; a weak D match, TRBD2 (6 bases). Trimming pared 4 bases from V and 2 bases from J, leaving 13 bases between. Germline values: CDR1 DFQATT, CDR2 SNEGSKA (reference sequence). The CDR3 loop spans 14 amino acids. The CDR3 DNA sequence: TGCAGTGCTATCTCCGGGAGCTACACAGATACGCAGTATTTT. This sequence encodes CSAISGSYTDTQYF.

This clonotype was detected ten times or more. The chain combines TRBV20-1 with TRBJ2-3; the match to TRBD2 covers 9 bases. Trimming at V came to 0 bases and at J to 5 bases, leaving 6 bases not matched to a gene. This CDR3 region has 15 residues. CDR1 and CDR2 from the germline V gene are DFQATT and SNEGSKA (reference sequence). CDR3 amino acids: CSARDYQAGGDTQYF. The CDR3 region has the DNA TGCAGTGCTAGAGATTATCAAGCGGGGGGAGATACGCAGTATTTT.